These 15 T cell receptor beta chains were all obtained from the same sample, sequenced in a study of regulatory T cells in long-lasting Graves disease. Libraries of TCR beta came from iRepertoire HTBI primers plus Arm-PCR of CDR3 regions. Using its own MiXCR run on the multiplex PCR reads, TCRdb lists one record per CDR3 protein. The profile covers 360,000 or so distinct CDR3 sequences, with approximately 25% appearing a single time and approximately 27% taken by the ten largest. Time point in this sample: persistent/refractory GD, antithyroid drugs over 5 years with positive TRAb. Extracted RNA from PBMCs served as the source of the TCR library. The starting material was peripheral blood mononuclear cells (PBMCs), obtained when the disease was refractory, from a patient treated with antithyroid drugs. Source of these receptors: a woman aged 40 to 50 with Graves disease.

This clonotype was counted ten times or more. This sequence joins TRBV12-3 or TRBV12-4 and TRBJ2-7; 10 nucleotides match TRBD1. The CDR3 covers 15 residues. With 1 base clipped from V and 3 bases from J, the junction kept 3 bases outside the gene matches. The CDR3 sequence is CASSLGQGAFYEQYF. The CDR3 coding sequence is TGTGCCAGCAGTTTAGGACAGGGGGCTTTCTACGAGCAGTACTTC.

The sample holds a few counts of this clonotype. V usage is TRBV20-1 and J usage is TRBJ2-7, with 9 bases aligning to TRBD1. Germline CDR1 reads DFQATT; CDR2 reads SNEGSKA (reference sequence). CDR3 size: 13 residues. V was pared by 6 bases and J by 4 bases, with 7 bases of the junction left unmatched. The CDR3: CSAKTGGVYEQYF. The CDR3 coding sequence is TGCAGTGCCAAGACAGGGGGGGTATACGAGCAGTACTTC.

This clonotype was detected only once. The rearrangement joins TRBV7-2 to TRBJ2-2; 9 nucleotides align to TRBD2. CDR1 and CDR2 from the germline V gene are SGHTA and FQGNSA. V dropped 1 base and J dropped 4; count of bases not matched to a gene: 10. This CDR3 has 18 residues. The CDR3 coding sequence is TGTGCCAGCAGCTTAGTCTCCCTCCTAGCGGGACCCACCGGGGAGCTGTTTTTT. Translated, it gives CASSLVSLLAGPTGELFF. Together with reference TRBV7-2 and TRBJ2-2, the CDR3 gives the full variable domain: GAGVSQSPSNKVTEKGKDVELRCDPISGHTALYWYRQSLGQGLEFLIYFQGNSAPDKSGLPSDRFSAERTGGSVSTLTIQRTQQEDSAVYLCASSLVSLLAGPTGELFFGEGSRLTVL.

The chain has TRBV19 and TRBJ1-2, with TRBD1 identical over 7 bases. From germline, CDR1 is LNHDA and CDR2 SQIVND (reference sequence). This CDR3 region has 14 residues. The junction had 7 bases not matched to a gene; V was cut back by 4 bases and J by 5 bases. CDR3 amino acids: CASSTGQDLYGYTF. The DNA of the CDR3 is TGTGCCAGTAGTACCGGACAGGACCTGTATGGCTACACCTTC.

To note about this clonotype: A much more abundant neighbour one base away suggests this may be a read error. The CDR3 region is CSVQGAATNEKLSF. The DNA for the CDR3 is TGCAGCGTTCAAGGGGCTGCAACTAATGAAAAACTGTCTTTT. The chain links TRBV29-1 to TRBJ1-4; tentative D call: TRBD1 (5 bases). The V gene's germline CDR1 is SQVTM and CDR2 ANQGSEA. This CDR3 has 14 residues. Using reference TRBV29-1 and TRBJ1-4 for the parts outside the CDR3, the full variable domain is SAVISQKPSRDICQRGTSLTIQCQVDSQVTMMFWYRQQPGQSLTLIATANQGSEATYESGFVIDKFPISRPNLTFSTLTVSNMSPEDSSIYLCSVQGAATNEKLSFGSGTQLSVL.

The chain carries TRBV27 and TRBJ2-7; the D gene is possibly TRBD2 (5 bases). CDR3 length equals 19 residues. Deletions cut 2 bases from V and 5 bases from J, with 28 bases between. CDR1 is MNHEY and CDR2 is SMNVEV in the germline V gene (reference sequence). The CDR3 DNA reads as TGTGCCAGCAGTTTAGGGCGAGGGCGTGTATTAGAGTTAACGCACGAGCAGTACTTC. Its protein product is CASSLGRGRVLELTHEQYF.

There are a few counts of this clonotype. The genes are TRBV5-1 and TRBJ2-2; D unclear. Trimming took 6 bases from V and 5 from J, leaving 8 bases between them. The germline CDR1 and CDR2 sequences are SGHRS and YFSETQ. The CDR3 covers 12 residues. DNA of the CDR3: TGCGCCAGCAAGAGGAGTACCGGGGAGCTGTTTTTT. It is translated as CASKRSTGELFF.

Note on this clonotype: Given a much more abundant clone one base away, this may be a read error. This CDR3 fails to terminate in the conserved phenylalanine or tryptophan, so it likely reflects a read error. This chain joins TRBV6-1 and TRBJ1-1; 8 bases are shared with TRBD1. CDR1 and CDR2 from the germline V gene are MNHNS and SASEGT. This CDR3 is built from 12 residues. The V and J ends lost 8 bases and 4 bases, in that order; junction bases with no gene match: 3. The CDR3 sequence: CASGDRLTEAFS. CDR3 in DNA: TGTGCCAGCGGGGACAGGCTCACTGAAGCTTTCTCT.

The J gene is TRBJ2-5, the V gene TRBV20-1; weak D call: TRBD1 (6 bases). The germline CDR1 and CDR2 sequences are DFQATT and SNEGSKA (reference sequence). The CDR3 runs to 14 residues. Deletions cut 0 bases from V and 4 bases from J, with 12 bases between. This CDR3 is CSARDRTALETQYF. DNA of the CDR3: TGCAGTGCTAGAGACCGGACAGCTCTAGAGACCCAGTACTTC.

This clonotype was recorded at least ten times. The V gene is TRBV28, the J gene TRBJ1-1; TRBD1 aligns across 7 bases. The CDR3 is 13 amino acids. The J segment lost 10 bases and the V segment lost 6 bases, leaving 11 bases of the junction unmatched. Germline V gene data show CDR1 as MDHEN and CDR2 as SYDVKM. CDR3 nucleotide sequence: TGTGCCAGCAGGGGGACAGTCCAGGGCGCAGCTTTCTTT. Protein sequence: CASRGTVQGAAFF.

This clonotype was seen ten or more times. The CDR3 DNA reads as TGTGCCAGCAGTTTATTGATCGGGGGGGCTGAGGTGGTGAACACTGAAGCTTTCTTT. The encoded protein is CASSLLIGGAEVVNTEAFF. This chain joins TRBV28 and TRBJ1-1; the D gene is possibly TRBD1 (6 bases). The germline CDR1 and CDR2 sequences are MDHEN and SYDVKM. The length of the CDR3 is 19 residues. V dropped 1 base and J dropped 0 bases, with 21 bases sitting between them.

This chain links TRBV7-9 with TRBJ2-2, with unresolved D. CDR3 size: 18 residues. Germline V gene data show CDR1 as SEHNR and CDR2 as FQNEAQ (reference sequence). Trimming cost V 1 base and J 0 bases, with 15 bases left between them. The CDR3 reads CASSLVGLSSANTGELFF. CDR3 in DNA: TGTGCCAGCAGCTTAGTCGGGCTAAGCAGCGCGAACACCGGGGAGCTGTTTTTT.

This rearrangement joins TRBV29-1 to TRBJ2-5, with D perhaps TRBD2 (6 bases). The germline V and J ends were trimmed by 3 bases and 6 bases, with 11 bases remaining between them. The CDR3 totals 12 residues. The germline CDR1 and CDR2 sequences are SQVTM and ANQGSEA. The CDR3 sequence: CSVDEGGKTQYF. The CDR3 DNA is TGCAGCGTTGATGAGGGCGGGAAGACCCAGTACTTC.

This sequence joins TRBV19 and TRBJ2-3; 7 positions agree with TRBD2. Germline V lookup: CDR1 LNHDA, CDR2 SQIVND (reference sequence). V was clipped by 7 bases and J by 7 bases; unmatched bases: 11. CDR3 length: 14 residues. The CDR3: CASKTSRGSYTQYF. The CDR3 DNA is TGTGCCAGTAAAACCTCCCGCGGGAGTTATACGCAGTATTTT.

This clonotype was seen ten or more times. The chain links TRBV5-6 to TRBJ2-5, with 9 bases aligning to TRBD2. Germline CDR1 reads SGHDT; CDR2 reads YYEEEE. V dropped 4 bases and J dropped 4; count of bases not matched to a gene: 11. CDR3 length: 16 residues. This CDR3 reads CASSPAVKLAGETQYF. In nucleotides, the CDR3 is TGTGCCAGCAGCCCGGCGGTTAAACTAGCGGGAGAGACCCAGTACTTC.